This entry lists 15 T cell receptor beta chains sequenced from one sample in a study of blood T cell repertoires in COVID-19. The protocol was immunoSEQ multiplex PCR, while the TCRdb copy is restricted to in-frame clones and leaves out a portion. The data hold about 240,000 clones, with around 85% observed a single time. Sequences were obtained from peripheral blood. These TCRs come from a man between 60 and 75 years old with acute or convalescent COVID-19.

This clone appeared once. This chain joins TRBV23-1 and TRBJ2-7, with D hard to call. TRBV23-1 is labeled an ORF, and its function is uncertain. V shed 0 bases and J shed 6 bases, with 15 bases lying between them. This CDR3 region has 15 residues. CDR3 protein: CASSQSSFPFFEQYF. The CDR3 bases are TGCGCCAGCAGTCAATCTAGCTTCCCCTTTTTCGAGCAGTACTTC.

The V and J genes are TRBV5-1 and TRBJ2-2; TRBD2 might be the D (5 bases). The CDR3 has 15 residues. The germline V gene has CDR1 SGHRS and CDR2 YFSETQ. V lost 0 bases to trimming and J lost 1 base, with 7 bases between them. The chain's CDR3 is CASSLGAENTGELFF. The DNA of the CDR3 is TGCGCCAGCAGCTTGGGAGCGGAGAACACCGGGGAGCTGTTTTTT.

The V and J genes are TRBV9 and TRBJ1-1; 11 bases are a match to TRBD1. Germline V gives CDR1 SGDLS, CDR2 YYNGEE. The CDR3 is made up of 16 amino acids. Losses at the gene ends were 4 bases for V and 4 bases for J; bases not matched to a gene: 9. CDR3 DNA: TGTGCCAGCAGCAGAAAGGGACAGGGGGAAGCCACTGAAGCTTTCTTT. Protein product: CASSRKGQGEATEAFF.

This chain uses TRBV6-5 with TRBJ2-1; TRBD2 is a possible D gene (6 bases). CDR3 length: 11 amino acids. CDR1 is MNHEY, CDR2 SVGAGI, per germline. Trimming took 2 bases from V and 16 from J, leaving 12 bases between them. CDR3 protein: CASSYTGTFFF. The CDR3 DNA reads TGTGCCAGCAGTTACACCGGGACTTTTTTCTTC.

This chain joins TRBV10-3 and TRBJ2-3; tentatively, D is TRBD2 (7 bases). Germline V gene data show CDR1 as ENHRY and CDR2 as SYGVKD. The CDR3 is made up of 18 amino acids. Trimming shortened V by 5 bases and J by 0 bases, and 21 bases separated the two germline ends. CDR3 DNA: TGTGCCATCAGTTGGACAGAGGACCCAGCGGGAAGCACAGATACGCAGTATTTT. It codes for CAISWTEDPAGSTDTQYF.

CDR3 DNA: TGTGCCAGCAGTGACCTAGCGGGTAGGGGCGACGAGCAGTACTTC. Protein product: CASSDLAGRGDEQYF. The chain joins TRBV6-6 to TRBJ2-7; TRBD2 matches at 8 bases. This CDR3 is built from 15 residues. Trimming removed 5 bases from V and 5 bases from J; junction bases left unmatched: 11. The germline CDR1 and CDR2 sequences are MNHNY and SVGAGI (reference sequence).

This clone was seen just once. This chain connects TRBV30 to TRBJ2-3, with a tentative D call TRBD1 (6 bases). The CDR3 covers 13 residues. Trimming took off 4 bases at V and 5 bases at J, with 13 bases between the two ends. Per germline, CDR1 GTSNPN and CDR2 SVGIG (reference sequence). CDR3 region: CAWNHRVEDTQYF. The CDR3 DNA reads as TGTGCCTGGAATCACAGGGTAGAAGATACGCAGTATTTT.

The J gene is TRBJ1-2, the V gene TRBV4-3; D gene ambiguous. The CDR3 length is 15 residues. V was clipped by 0 bases and J by 4 bases, with 12 bases between them. Germline V gene data show CDR1 as LGHNA and CDR2 as YSLEER. DNA for the CDR3: TGCGCCAGCAGCCAAGAAACCGGGAGTAGCTATGGCTACACCTTC. It is translated as CASSQETGSSYGYTF.

This rearrangement joins TRBV7-3 to TRBJ2-1, with 9 bases lining up with TRBD2. This CDR3 contains 16 residues. Per the germline V gene, CDR1 is SGHTA and CDR2 is FQGTGA. V was clipped by 1 base and J by 8 bases; unmatched bases: 9. The CDR3 reads CASSLSSGRGEDEQFF. CDR3 nucleotides: TGTGCCAGCAGCTTAAGTAGCGGGAGAGGTGAGGATGAGCAGTTCTTC.

The chain joins TRBV15 to TRBJ2-7; 10 bases agree with TRBD1. CDR1 LNHNV and CDR2 YYDKDF come from the germline V gene (reference sequence). This CDR3 has 16 amino acids. Trimming at V came to 2 bases and at J to 4 bases, leaving 8 bases not matched to a gene. The CDR3 here is CATSRSSGTGAYEQYF. For the CDR3, the DNA is TGTGCCACCAGCAGATCTTCCGGGACAGGGGCTTACGAGCAGTACTTC.

The rearrangement joins TRBV16 to TRBJ1-3; TRBD1 is a possible D gene (6 bases). V was cut by 0 bases and J by 0 bases, with 12 bases left in between. CDR1 and CDR2 from the germline V gene are KGHSY and FQNENV. The CDR3 spans 17 residues. The CDR3 DNA reads as TGTGCCAGCAGCCAATCGACGGACAGAAGCTCTGGAAACACCATATATTTT. It specifies CASSQSTDRSSGNTIYF.

The chain couples TRBV6-5 to TRBJ1-1; 8 bases are shared with TRBD1. The V segment lost 2 bases and the J segment 5 bases; nucleotides outside the gene matches: 1. Looked up from germline, CDR1 is MNHEY and CDR2 is SVGAGI. This CDR3 region has 13 residues. DNA for the CDR3: TGTGCCAGCAGTTACGACAGGGGAACTGAAGCTTTCTTT. It codes for CASSYDRGTEAFF.

V and J are TRBV18 and TRBJ1-5; D not resolved. Per germline, CDR1 KGHSH and CDR2 LQKENI. The CDR3 loop spans 14 amino acids. Between the trimmed V and J ends, which lost 3 bases and 3 bases, there was a span of 9 bases. The CDR3 is CASSPGDPNQPQHF. Written as DNA, the CDR3 is TGTGCCAGCTCACCCGGGGATCCCAATCAGCCCCAGCATTTT.

The V gene is TRBV5-4, the J gene TRBJ2-7, with D possibly TRBD1 on 6 matching bases. The V gene lost 0 bases and the J gene lost 5 bases, with 12 bases spanning the gap. This CDR3 region has 14 residues. Germline CDR1 SGHNT, CDR2 YYREEE (reference sequence). As DNA, the CDR3 is TGTGCCAGCAGCTTGGAACAGGGACGAGACGAGCAGTACTTC. It is translated as CASSLEQGRDEQYF. Together with reference TRBV5-4 and TRBJ2-7, the CDR3 gives the full variable domain: ETGVTQSPTHLIKTRGQQVTLRCSSQSGHNTVSWYQQALGQGPQFIFQYYREEENGRGNFPPRFSGLQFPNYSSELNVNALELDDSALYLCASSLEQGRDEQYFGPGTRLTVT.

The gene calls are TRBV28 and TRBJ1-4, with TRBD1 matching 7 bases. The CDR3 spans 15 residues. The ends lost 4 bases at V and 3 bases at J; junction bases unmatched: 5. Germline V gene lookup returns CDR1 MDHEN and CDR2 SYDVKM. The CDR3 nucleotides are TGTGCCAGCAGTTCGCCGGACAGGCCTAATGAAAAACTGTTTTTT. Protein: CASSSPDRPNEKLFF.